This T cell receptor beta chain is from a study of PD-L1 blockade in urothelial cancer. Overall study: Males with bladder-origin urothelial cancer constituted about nine tenths of the roughly 29 patients. Blood drawn 3 weeks (second dose) and 6 weeks after treatment start was analyzed.

The repertoire was sequenced with immunoSEQ multiplex PCR; TCRdb's copy has only in-frame clones and lacks some. The table records fewer than 50,000 clones, approximately 86% of them present only once. Time point noted: peripheral blood 6 weeks after treatment start. Urothelial carcinoma in patients was locally advanced or metastatic. Peripheral blood mononuclear cells were collected from every patient before and during treatment, yielding between 1 and 8 samples per patient. The trim removed 1 base at V and 4 bases at J, leaving 6 bases unmatched. This CDR3 contains 15 residues. Germline-derived CDR1 and CDR2 are MNHEY and SVGAGI.

Specimen: PBMCs, collected around atezolizumab (anti-PD-L1) treatment. This TCR derives from a man aged 55 to 70 with urothelial cancer. The J gene is TRBJ1-2, the V gene TRBV6-5, with 7 bases matching TRBD1. The CDR3 is CASSYFGTVPYGYTF. The DNA of the CDR3 is TGTGCCAGCAGTTACTTCGGGACAGTACCCTATGGCTACACCTTC.